This record looks at one T cell receptor (beta chain) sequence and its context. The entry originates in a study of shared clonotypes between healthy human individuals. For the study at large: Three plates each covered CD4 naive and memory; CD8 naive two, CD8 memory one.

V gave up 0 bases and J gave up 5 bases, with 9 bases separating them. Germline V lookup: CDR1 SGDLS, CDR2 YYNGEE. The CDR3 is 13 residues long. Repertoires were generated with immunoSEQ multiplex PCR, while TCRdb's copy carries only in-frame clones and drops some. The sample shows a few million clones, approximately 93% of them seen only once. The sample comprised naive CD4+ T cells from PBMCs. The subset: CD45RA+ positively selected. The receptor was isolated from a man aged 18 to 35 in good health. Some clones in this sample may be carry-over from other donors' samples. V is TRBV9 and J is TRBJ2-7; a possible D gene is TRBD2 (5 bases). The CDR3: CASSVAAGHEQYF. In DNA form, the CDR3 reads TGTGCCAGCAGCGTAGCTGCGGGCCACGAGCAGTACTTC.